This is a list of T cell receptor beta chains from one sample in a study of PD-1 blockade in classical Hodgkin lymphoma. Clones were read by immunoSEQ multiplex PCR, and TCRdb kept only the in-frame ones, dropping some. The sample shows roughly 10,000 clones, roughly 88% of them seen only once. Sample: CD4+ T cells from blood, taken before the fourth cycle of nivolumab. These receptors came from a human donor with classical Hodgkin lymphoma. The CDR3 runs from the conserved cysteine through the conserved F or W. Fields, in order: V gene, D gene, J gene, clone size, CDR3 DNA, CDR3 protein. A D gene is named only where the DNA matches it firmly. Expanded clones get a size class; other rows say once, few or many, or leave the size out.

TRBV19	TRBD2	TRBJ2-7	.	TGTGCCAGTAGTATAGATACCGGGAGCGGGAGTGCCTACGAGCAGTACTTC	CASSIDTGSGSAYEQYF
TRBV9	.	TRBJ2-2	.	TGTGCCAGCAGCCGAACCACCGACAGGACCAACACCGGGGAGCTGTTTTTT	CASSRTTDRTNTGELFF
TRBV19	.	TRBJ1-2	.	TGTGCCAGTAGCGCGGCTGGGGGGTATGGCTACACCTTC	CASSAAGGYGYTF
TRBV30	.	TRBJ2-5	once	TGTGCCTGGACCCAGGGTGGAGATGGGGAGACCCAGTACTTC	CAWTQGGDGETQYF
TRBV7-9	TRBD1	TRBJ2-3	.	TGTGCCAGCATCCGAGGACAGGGAGCAGATACGCAGTATTTT	CASIRGQGADTQYF
TRBV28	.	TRBJ1-2	once	TGTGCCAGCAGTCGCGATTGGGCCCAAAACTATGGCTACACCTTC	CASSRDWAQNYGYTF
TRBV29-1	.	TRBJ1-2	.	TGCAGCGTCGCGACAGTGGCCTATGGCTACACCTTC	CSVATVAYGYTF
TRBV5-6	.	TRBJ2-1	.	TGTGCCAGCAGCTTGGGCCCCTACGTGAGTAATGAGCAGTTCTTC	CASSLGPYVSNEQFF
TRBV19	.	TRBJ2-2	.	TGTGCCAGTAGTAGTACAGGTGGCACCGGGGAGCTGTTTTTT	CASSSTGGTGELFF
TRBV7-6	.	TRBJ2-1	once	TGTGCCAGCAGCTTAGAGGGGGGTTACAATGAGCAGTTCTTC	CASSLEGGYNEQFF
TRBV5-5	TRBD1	TRBJ1-1	.	TGTGCCAGCAGCCCCGGACAGGGGATGAACACTGAAGCTTTCTTT	CASSPGQGMNTEAFF
TRBV18	.	TRBJ2-1	.	TGTGCCAGCTCACCCAGGGGCCATGAGCAGTTCTTC	CASSPRGHEQFF
TRBV18	.	TRBJ1-3	once	TGTGCCAGCTCACCACAAGGTGGAAACACCATATATTTT	CASSPQGGNTIYF
TRBV28	.	TRBJ2-7	.	TGTGCCAGCAGTAAACGTGGCTACGAGCAGTACTTC	CASSKRGYEQYF
TRBV9	.	TRBJ2-3	.	TGTGCCAGCAGCGTAAGAGAAGATACGCAGTATTTT	CASSVREDTQYF
TRBV30	.	TRBJ2-1	.	TGTGCCTGGAGTGTTGGAGGGGGCGCCTACAATGAGCAGTTCTTC	CAWSVGGGAYNEQFF
TRBV5-1	TRBD1	TRBJ1-2	.	TGCGCCAGCAGCTTAAGCAAACCCACCGGGACAGGGTTGGGCTACACCTTC	CASSLSKPTGTGLGYTF
TRBV6-5	TRBD2	TRBJ2-7	.	TGTGCCAGCAGTTACTCGGGAGCGGGGGCCCTCTACGAGCAGTACTTC	CASSYSGAGALYEQYF
TRBV7-9	.	TRBJ1-1	.	TGTGCCAGCAGCCCGCAGTCGAACACTGAAGCTTTCTTT	CASSPQSNTEAFF
TRBV5-1	.	TRBJ2-3	.	TGCGCCAGCAGCCGAAGCGGATCCACAGATACGCAGTATTTT	CASSRSGSTDTQYF
TRBV11-3	TRBD1	TRBJ1-1	.	TGTGCCAGCAGCACAGGGGGAGGGGCTGAAGCTTTCTTT	CASSTGGGAEAFF
TRBV18	TRBD2	TRBJ2-7	once	TGTGCCAGCTCACAAGGGACTAGCGGGAGATCGTACGAGCAGTACTTC	CASSQGTSGRSYEQYF
TRBV27	.	TRBJ1-3	.	TGTGCCAGCAGTTTATCGGGGGTCTCTGGAAACACCATATATTTT	CASSLSGVSGNTIYF
TRBV7-9	.	TRBJ1-2	.	TGTGCCAGCAGCTTAGGACAGAGATCCGATGGCTACACCTTC	CASSLGQRSDGYTF
TRBV7-2	TRBD1	TRBJ2-7	.	TGTGCCAGCAGCTTTGACAGGGGCTCCTACGAGCAGTACTTC	CASSFDRGSYEQYF
TRBV29-1	.	TRBJ1-1	.	TGCAGCGTTTTGGAGGGGGGAGCTTTCTTT	CSVLEGGAFF
TRBV7-2	.	TRBJ2-6	.	TGTGCCAGCAGCTTTTCTGGGGCCAACGTCCTGACTTTC	CASSFSGANVLTF
TRBV5-1	.	TRBJ2-1	.	TGCGCCAGCAGCTTGGCCACGTTCTCCAATGAGCAGTTCTTC	CASSLATFSNEQFF
TRBV30	.	TRBJ1-2	.	TGTGCCTGGAGGACGGTTCCATATGGCTACACCTTC	CAWRTVPYGYTF
TRBV27	TRBD1	TRBJ2-7	.	TGTGCCAGCAGTCCGGACAGGACCAACTCCTACGAGCAGTACTTC	CASSPDRTNSYEQYF
TRBV19	TRBD1	TRBJ2-2	medium-sized	TGTGCCAGTAGGGACAGGGCGAACACCGGGGAGCTGTTTTTT	CASRDRANTGELFF
TRBV6-6	.	TRBJ2-7	.	TGTGCCAGCAGTTACTGGCTTTCCTCCTACGAGCAGTACTTC	CASSYWLSSYEQYF
TRBV19	.	TRBJ1-3	.	TGTGCCAGTAGTATCGGAGCAGAGCCTGGAAACACCATATATTTT	CASSIGAEPGNTIYF
TRBV5-1	.	TRBJ2-3	once	TGCGCCAGCAGCTGGATGGGGGAGGCTAGCACAGATACGCAGTATTTT	CASSWMGEASTDTQYF
TRBV18	.	TRBJ2-6	.	TGTGCCAGCTCACCAGGGTCTGGGGCCAACGTCCTGACTTTC	CASSPGSGANVLTF
TRBV4-3	TRBD2	TRBJ2-2	.	TGCGCCAGCAGCCAAGAAGCGGGGTTGAACACCGGGGAGCTGTTTTTT	CASSQEAGLNTGELFF
TRBV4-2	.	TRBJ1-3	.	TGTGCCAGCAGCCAAGATGTGAGCTCTGGAAACACCATATATTTT	CASSQDVSSGNTIYF
TRBV7-9	.	TRBJ1-1	few	TGTGCCAGCAGGTCCCTGGGGAACACTGAAGCTTTCTTT	CASRSLGNTEAFF
TRBV29-1	.	TRBJ2-4	.	TGCAGCGTTGTAGTAGGTCTAGCCAAAAACATTCAGTACTTC	CSVVVGLAKNIQYF
TRBV2	TRBD1	TRBJ2-3	.	TGTGCCAGCACTGAATGGGACAGGGTCACAGATACGCAGTATTTT	CASTEWDRVTDTQYF
TRBV5-1	.	TRBJ2-5	.	TGCGCCAGCAGCTTGGGACAGTCCGGACAAGAGACCCAGTACTTC	CASSLGQSGQETQYF
TRBV6-5	TRBD1	TRBJ2-7	.	TGTGCCAGCAGTTACTCGACAGGGGTCTACGAGCAGTACTTC	CASSYSTGVYEQYF
TRBV7-2	.	TRBJ2-1	once	TGTGCCAGCAGCTTAGACCCCTTAGAGGCGCGGTTCTTC	CASSLDPLEARFF
TRBV9	.	TRBJ1-1	.	TGTGCCAGCAGGGATCCAGGGTCGAACACTGAAGCTTTCTTT	CASRDPGSNTEAFF
TRBV4-3	.	TRBJ1-5	.	TGCGCCAGCAGCCACAGGGTCGGGGAGCCCCAGCATTTT	CASSHRVGEPQHF
TRBV28	TRBD1	TRBJ1-2	.	TGTGCCAGCAGAGGACAGGGCGGTAACTATGGCTACACCTTC	CASRGQGGNYGYTF
TRBV30	TRBD2	TRBJ2-7	.	TGTGCCTACACACAGGGACTAGCGGGACTCAAATACTTC	CAYTQGLAGLKYF
TRBV18	.	TRBJ2-5	.	TGTGCCAGCTCACCGGGCGAGACCCAGTACTTC	CASSPGETQYF
TRBV19	.	TRBJ1-1	.	TGTGCCAGTAGTATGCAGGGGTTGCAGAACACTGAAGCTTTCTTT	CASSMQGLQNTEAFF
TRBV9	TRBD2	TRBJ2-3	.	TGTGCCAGCAGCGCCGCCCCACAGCGGGAGCGTAAAGATACGCAGTATTTT	CASSAAPQRERKDTQYF
TRBV2	TRBD2	TRBJ2-3	.	TGTGCCAGCAGTGATGTCGGGGGGGTCACAGATACGCAGTATTTT	CASSDVGGVTDTQYF
TRBV5-1	TRBD1	TRBJ1-1	.	TGCGCCAGCAGCTTGAATGGACAGGTGAACACTGAAGCTTTCTTT	CASSLNGQVNTEAFF
TRBV19	.	TRBJ1-1	.	TGTGCCAGTAGTACTCAGGTTAACACTGAAGCTTTCTTT	CASSTQVNTEAFF
TRBV4-3	.	TRBJ1-1	few	TGCGCCAGCAGCCCCCGACCGGGGGAGGGCACTGAAGCTTTCTTT	CASSPRPGEGTEAFF
TRBV5-1	TRBD1	TRBJ2-2	.	TGCGCCAGCAGCTTAATACAGGGGGATGGCACCGGGGAGCTGTTTTTT	CASSLIQGDGTGELFF
TRBV5-5	.	TRBJ1-6	once	TGTGCCAGCAGGGACACGCGGCCAAATTCACCCCTCCACTTT	CASRDTRPNSPLHF
TRBV27	.	TRBJ2-5	once	TGTGCCAGCAGCCAGGGGCTAGCAGGAGAGACCCAGTACTTC	CASSQGLAGETQYF
TRBV11-2	.	TRBJ1-4	.	TGTGCCAGCAGCCTCGTTCATTCGGGAAGGAAACTGTTTTTT	CASSLVHSGRKLFF
TRBV29-1	TRBD1	TRBJ2-2	once	TGCAGCGTTACAAAGCAGGGGGCCGGGGAGCTGTTTTTT	CSVTKQGAGELFF